Shown below are 7 T cell receptor beta chains from a single sample sequenced in a study of sequential checkpoint blockade in melanoma. The repertoire was sequenced with immunoSEQ multiplex PCR; TCRdb's copy has only in-frame clones and lacks some. The data contain around 20,000 clones, 75% to 90% of them singletons. Stated treatment: randomized to nivolumab then ipilimumab (arm A) or the reverse (arm B). Sample: CD8+ T cells sorted from blood (inferred from file names), taken from a patient given nivolumab and ipilimumab in sequence. These receptors came from a human donor with melanoma.

This clone was observed once. The rearrangement joins TRBV5-5 to TRBJ2-3, with 8 bases matching TRBD1. From germline, CDR1 is SGHKS and CDR2 YYEKEE (reference sequence). The CDR3 runs 14 residues. V lost 3 bases and J lost 2; bases outside the gene matches: 2. The DNA for the CDR3 is TGTGCCAGCAGCTCGACAGGGGTCACAGATACGCAGTATTTT. It encodes CASSSTGVTDTQYF.

The sample holds a few counts of this clone. V is TRBV28 and J is TRBJ2-7; 9 positions agree with TRBD1. Germline CDR1 reads MDHEN; CDR2 reads SYDVKM. The CDR3 runs to 14 residues. J gave up 2 bases and V 6 bases, and 5 bases lay outside the gene matches. CDR3 sequence: CASSRDRDPYEQYF. CDR3 sequence (DNA): TGTGCCAGCAGCCGGGACAGGGATCCCTACGAGCAGTACTTC.

The chain combines TRBV29-1 with TRBJ2-7; no clear D gene. V shed 4 bases and J shed 3 bases, with 16 bases lying between them. Germline V gene sequence: CDR1 SQVTM, CDR2 ANQGSEA. This CDR3 is 14 amino acids long. This CDR3 is CSVGLVREDYEQYF. DNA for the CDR3: TGCAGCGTTGGTCTGGTCAGAGAGGACTACGAGCAGTACTTC.

The rearrangement joins TRBV5-1 to TRBJ2-1; 8 bases agree with TRBD1. CDR1 and CDR2 from the germline V gene are SGHRS and YFSETQ. The trim removed 4 bases at V and 4 bases at J, leaving 4 bases unmatched. The CDR3 is 14 amino acids. DNA of the CDR3: TGCGCCAGCAGCACCCGACAGGGGTACAATGAGCAGTTCTTC. This translates into CASSTRQGYNEQFF.

This clone appeared a single time. This sequence joins TRBV9 and TRBJ2-7, with 11 nucleotides matching TRBD2. Germline values: CDR1 SGDLS, CDR2 YYNGEE. With 3 bases clipped from V and 2 bases from J, the junction kept 4 bases outside the gene matches. There are 15 residues in the CDR3. This chain's CDR3 is CASSGGTSGAYEQYF. The CDR3 DNA follows: TGTGCCAGCAGCGGGGGGACTAGCGGAGCCTACGAGCAGTACTTC.

This clone was found a few times. V gene TRBV28 combines with J gene TRBJ2-3; D is possibly TRBD1 (6 bases). V was cut by 5 bases and J by 4 bases, with 13 bases left in between. Germline CDR1 reads MDHEN; CDR2 reads SYDVKM. This CDR3 spans 14 amino acids. The CDR3 nucleotides are TGTGCCAGCAGTCTGACAGGCGGTGCAGATACGCAGTATTTT. Protein: CASSLTGGADTQYF.

This chain joins TRBV19 and TRBJ2-2; 7 nucleotides align to TRBD2. CDR1 and CDR2 from the germline V gene are LNHDA and SQIVND (reference sequence). The V segment lost 5 bases and the J segment 0 bases; nucleotides outside the gene matches: 6. This CDR3 is built from 16 residues. The CDR3 DNA follows: TGTGCCAGTAGTGTGCGACTAGCCGCGAACACCGGGGAGCTGTTTTTT. Encoded protein: CASSVRLAANTGELFF.